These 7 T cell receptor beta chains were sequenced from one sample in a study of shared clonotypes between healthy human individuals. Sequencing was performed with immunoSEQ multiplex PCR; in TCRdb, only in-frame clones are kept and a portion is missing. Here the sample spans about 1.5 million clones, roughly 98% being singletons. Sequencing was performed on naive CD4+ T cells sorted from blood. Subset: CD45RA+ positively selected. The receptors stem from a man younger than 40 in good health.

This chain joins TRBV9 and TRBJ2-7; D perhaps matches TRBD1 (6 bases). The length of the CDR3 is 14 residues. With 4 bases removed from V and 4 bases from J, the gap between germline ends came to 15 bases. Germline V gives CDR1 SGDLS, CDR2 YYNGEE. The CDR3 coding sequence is TGTGCCAGCAGCCAGGGGCTAAACAGATACGAGCAGTACTTC. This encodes CASSQGLNRYEQYF.

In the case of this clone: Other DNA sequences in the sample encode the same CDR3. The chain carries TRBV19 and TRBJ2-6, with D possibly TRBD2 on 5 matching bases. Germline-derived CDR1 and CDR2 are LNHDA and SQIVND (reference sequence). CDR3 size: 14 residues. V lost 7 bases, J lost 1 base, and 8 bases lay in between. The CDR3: CASTEGSGANVLTF. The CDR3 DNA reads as TGTGCCAGTACCGAGGGTTCTGGGGCCAACGTCCTGACTTTC.

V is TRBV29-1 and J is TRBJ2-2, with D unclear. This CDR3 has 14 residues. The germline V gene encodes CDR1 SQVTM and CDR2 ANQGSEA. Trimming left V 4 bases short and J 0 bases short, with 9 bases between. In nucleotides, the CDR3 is TGCAGCGTTGGAGCCAGCCCGAACACCGGGGAGCTGTTTTTT. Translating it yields CSVGASPNTGELFF.

In nucleotides, the CDR3 is TGTGCCTGGAGCAGACTAGCGGGAGGTCACGAGCAGTACTTC. Amino acid sequence: CAWSRLAGGHEQYF. This rearrangement joins TRBV30 to TRBJ2-7, with TRBD2 matching over 13 bases. The length of the CDR3 is 14 residues. The J segment lost 5 bases and the V segment lost 3 bases, leaving 4 bases of the junction unmatched. Germline assignment: CDR1 GTSNPN and CDR2 SVGIG (reference sequence).

The CDR3 protein is CASSPSGYQPQHF. DNA of the CDR3: TGTGCCAGCAGCCCAAGCGGGTATCAGCCCCAGCATTTT. This chain connects TRBV6-6 to TRBJ1-5; D unclear. The germline V gene encodes CDR1 MNHNY and CDR2 SVGAGI (reference sequence). CDR3 size: 13 residues. The V gene lost 6 bases and the J gene lost 5 bases, with 11 bases spanning the gap.

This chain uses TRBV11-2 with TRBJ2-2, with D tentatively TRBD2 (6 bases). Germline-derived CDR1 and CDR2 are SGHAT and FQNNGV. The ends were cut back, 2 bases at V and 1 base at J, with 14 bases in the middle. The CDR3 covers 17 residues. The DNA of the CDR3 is TGTGCCAGCAGCTTAAGGGGACCTAGCGAGAACACCGGGGAGCTGTTTTTT. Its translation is CASSLRGPSENTGELFF.

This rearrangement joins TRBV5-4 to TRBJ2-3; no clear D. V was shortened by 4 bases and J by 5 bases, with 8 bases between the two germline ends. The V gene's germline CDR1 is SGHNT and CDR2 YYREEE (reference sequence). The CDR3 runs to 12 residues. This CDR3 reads CASSRQVDTQYF. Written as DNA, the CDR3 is TGTGCCAGCAGCCGCCAGGTAGATACGCAGTATTTT.